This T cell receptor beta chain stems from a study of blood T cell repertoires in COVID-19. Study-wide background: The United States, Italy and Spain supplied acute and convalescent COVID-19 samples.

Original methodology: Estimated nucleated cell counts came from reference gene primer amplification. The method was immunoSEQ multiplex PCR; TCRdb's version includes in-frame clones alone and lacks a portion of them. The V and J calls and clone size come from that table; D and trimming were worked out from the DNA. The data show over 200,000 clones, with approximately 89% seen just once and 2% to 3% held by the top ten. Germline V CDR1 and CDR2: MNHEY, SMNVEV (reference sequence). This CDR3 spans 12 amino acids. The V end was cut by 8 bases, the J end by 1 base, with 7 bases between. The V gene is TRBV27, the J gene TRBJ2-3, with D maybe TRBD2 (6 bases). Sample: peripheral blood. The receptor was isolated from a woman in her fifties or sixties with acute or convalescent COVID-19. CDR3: CASRGGTDTQYF. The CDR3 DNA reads TGTGCCAGCCGCGGGGGCACAGATACGCAGTATTTT.